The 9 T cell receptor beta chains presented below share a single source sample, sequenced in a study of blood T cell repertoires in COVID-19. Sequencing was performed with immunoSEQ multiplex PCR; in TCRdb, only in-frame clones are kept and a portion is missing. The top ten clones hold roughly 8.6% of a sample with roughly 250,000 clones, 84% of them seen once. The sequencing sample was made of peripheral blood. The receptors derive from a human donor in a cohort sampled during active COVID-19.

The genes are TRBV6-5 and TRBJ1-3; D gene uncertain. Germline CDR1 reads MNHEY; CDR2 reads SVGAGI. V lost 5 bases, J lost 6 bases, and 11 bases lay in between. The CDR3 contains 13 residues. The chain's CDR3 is CASSLLSQNTIYF. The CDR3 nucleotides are TGTGCCAGCAGTCTACTCTCTCAAAACACCATATATTTT.

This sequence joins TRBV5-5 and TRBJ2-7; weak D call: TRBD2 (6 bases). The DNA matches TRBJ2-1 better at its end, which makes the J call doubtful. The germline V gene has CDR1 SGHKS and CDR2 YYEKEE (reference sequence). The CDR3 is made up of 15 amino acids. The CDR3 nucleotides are TGTGCCAGCAGCTCGGAGGGTGTTGCGGCGGGTGAGCAGTTCTTC. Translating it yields CASSSEGVAAGEQFF.

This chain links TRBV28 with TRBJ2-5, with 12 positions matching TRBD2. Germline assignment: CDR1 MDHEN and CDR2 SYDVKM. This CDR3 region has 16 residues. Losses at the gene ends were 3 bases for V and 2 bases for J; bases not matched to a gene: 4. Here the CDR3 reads CASSFLAGGFQETQYF. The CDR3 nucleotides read TGTGCCAGCAGTTTCCTAGCGGGGGGGTTTCAAGAGACCCAGTACTTC.

The CDR3 here is CARSAGTSGSYEQYF. The CDR3 nucleotides read TGTGCCAGAAGCGCCGGGACTAGCGGCTCCTACGAGCAGTACTTC. The V gene is TRBV5-3, the J gene TRBJ2-7, with 11 bases fitting TRBD2. TRBV5-3 is labeled an ORF, and its function is uncertain. The CDR3 has 15 amino acids. After removal of 4 bases from V and 0 bases from J, the junction contained 3 bases not matched to a gene.

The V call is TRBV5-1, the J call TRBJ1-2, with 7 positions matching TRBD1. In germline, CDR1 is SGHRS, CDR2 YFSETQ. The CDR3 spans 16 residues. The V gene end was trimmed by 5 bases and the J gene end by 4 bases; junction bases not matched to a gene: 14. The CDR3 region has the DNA TGCGCCAGCAGTTCAGCGCTTTTCCGGGACAGCTATGGCTACACCTTC. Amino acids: CASSSALFRDSYGYTF.

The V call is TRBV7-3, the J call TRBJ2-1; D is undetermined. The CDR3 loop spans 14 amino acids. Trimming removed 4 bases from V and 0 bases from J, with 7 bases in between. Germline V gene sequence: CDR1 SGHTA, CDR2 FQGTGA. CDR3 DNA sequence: TGTGCCAGCAGCTGGTACAACTCCTACAATGAGCAGTTCTTC. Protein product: CASSWYNSYNEQFF.

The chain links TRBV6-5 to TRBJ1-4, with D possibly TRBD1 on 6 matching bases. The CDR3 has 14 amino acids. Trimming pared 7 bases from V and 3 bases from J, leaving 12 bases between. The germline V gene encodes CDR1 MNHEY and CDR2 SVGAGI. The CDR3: CASNRDTANEKLFF. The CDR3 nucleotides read TGTGCCAGCAATCGGGACACCGCTAATGAAAAACTGTTTTTT.

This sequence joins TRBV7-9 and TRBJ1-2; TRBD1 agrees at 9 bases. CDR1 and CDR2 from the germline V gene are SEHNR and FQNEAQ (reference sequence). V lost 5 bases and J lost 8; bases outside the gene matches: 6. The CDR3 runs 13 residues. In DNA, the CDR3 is TGTGCCAGCAGCGTGGGACAGGGTAACGGCTACACCTTC. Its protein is CASSVGQGNGYTF.

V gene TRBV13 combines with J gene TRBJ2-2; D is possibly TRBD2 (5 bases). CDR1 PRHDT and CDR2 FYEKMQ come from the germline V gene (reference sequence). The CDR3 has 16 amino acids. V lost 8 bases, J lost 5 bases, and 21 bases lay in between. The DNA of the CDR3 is TGTGCCAGCTCATTCTCGGGCGGGCGTGGGACCGGGGAGCTGTTTTTT. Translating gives CASSFSGGRGTGELFF. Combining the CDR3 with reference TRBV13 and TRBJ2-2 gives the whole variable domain AAGVIQSPRHLIKEKRETATLKCYPIPRHDTVYWYQQGPGQDPQFLISFYEKMQSDKGSIPDRFSAQQFSDYHSELNMSSLELGDSALYFCASSFSGGRGTGELFFGEGSRLTVL.